The 10 T cell receptor beta chains in this list originate from one sample, sequenced in a study of cytomegalovirus exposure and HLA in healthy donors. Clones were sequenced by immunoSEQ multiplex PCR, and TCRdb holds only the in-frame ones, with some missing. Among about 240,000 clones listed, about 86% were seen once. The sample comprised PBMCs. The source is a woman younger than 45 in good health and CMV-seropositive.

The chain links TRBV6-6 to TRBJ2-7; D might be TRBD1 (6 bases). CDR1 and CDR2 (germline): MNHNY, SVGAGI (reference sequence). With 5 bases removed from V and 5 bases from J, the gap between germline ends came to 16 bases. The CDR3 is made up of 14 amino acids. The CDR3 region is CASSTLAGADEQYF. The CDR3 DNA is TGTGCCAGCAGTACCCTCGCAGGGGCTGACGAGCAGTACTTC.

The V and J genes are TRBV5-1 and TRBJ1-2, with 7 positions matching TRBD1. V lost 4 bases, J lost 3 bases, and 6 bases stayed unmatched. This CDR3 region has 14 residues. Germline CDR1 and CDR2: SGHRS and YFSETQ. This CDR3 is CASSPGQSDYGYTF. CDR3 nucleotide sequence: TGCGCCAGCAGCCCGGGACAGTCTGACTATGGCTACACCTTC.

The DNA for the CDR3 is TGCGCCAGCACGGGGGAGACCCCCTCTGGGGCCAACGTCCTGACTTTC. This sequence encodes CASTGETPSGANVLTF. The J gene is TRBJ2-6, the V gene TRBV10-2; D might be TRBD2 (6 bases). From germline, CDR1 is WSHSY and CDR2 SAAADI. The V and J ends lost 7 bases and 0 bases respectively, with 13 bases between them. The CDR3 extends over 16 amino acids.

This clone is a singleton in its sample. CDR3 in DNA: TGTGCCAGCAGGATTACCAAGGAGGGTGCCTACGAGCAGTACTTC. Encoded protein: CASRITKEGAYEQYF. The chain has TRBV6-5 and TRBJ2-7; D is perhaps TRBD2 (6 bases). The CDR3 has 15 residues. Deletions cut 6 bases from V and 2 bases from J, with 17 bases between. Looked up from germline, CDR1 is MNHEY and CDR2 is SVGAGI.

CDR3 sequence: CAISEIGQGAGQYF. The CDR3 DNA reads TGTGCCATCAGTGAAATAGGACAGGGGGCAGGGCAGTACTTC. The chain has TRBV10-3 and TRBJ2-7, with 11 bases identical to TRBD1. Germline loops: CDR1 ENHRY, CDR2 SYGVKD. J was trimmed by 9 bases and V by 3 bases; bases with no gene match: 7. The CDR3 spans 14 residues.

The chain has TRBV7-9 and TRBJ1-1; 7 positions agree with TRBD1. V trimming: 5 bases; J trimming: 5 bases; junction bases outside the gene matches: 11. Germline V gene sequence: CDR1 SEHNR, CDR2 FQNEAQ (reference sequence). The length of the CDR3 is 15 residues. The chain's CDR3 is CASSLRQGRVTEAFF. The DNA for the CDR3 is TGTGCCAGCAGCCTCAGACAGGGACGGGTGACTGAAGCTTTCTTT.

This clone appeared a single time. The chain carries TRBV10-3 and TRBJ2-7; 10 bases map to TRBD2. Germline loops: CDR1 ENHRY, CDR2 SYGVKD. The V segment lost 2 bases and the J segment 5 bases; nucleotides outside the gene matches: 6. The CDR3 consists of 15 residues. The CDR3 loop is CAISEVSGRWNEQYF. CDR3 DNA: TGTGCCATCAGTGAGGTTAGCGGGAGGTGGAACGAGCAGTACTTC.

V usage is TRBV6-6 and J usage is TRBJ2-7, with no clear D. Trimming left V 2 bases short and J 0 bases short, with 8 bases between. CDR3 length equals 14 residues. CDR1 is MNHNY, CDR2 SVGAGI, per germline (reference sequence). In DNA form, the CDR3 reads TGTGCCAGCAGTTACGTTAGGAGCTCCTACGAGCAGTACTTC. It specifies CASSYVRSSYEQYF.

The rearrangement uses TRBV28 and TRBJ2-3, with 7 bases fitting TRBD1. The length of the CDR3 is 14 residues. The V and J ends lost 6 bases and 2 bases, in that order; junction bases with no gene match: 5. From germline, CDR1 is MDHEN and CDR2 SYDVKM. This CDR3 is CASRSGQYTDTQYF. The DNA of the CDR3 is TGTGCCAGCAGGTCGGGACAGTACACAGATACGCAGTATTTT.

The chain employs TRBV28 and TRBJ1-4; D call uncertain. Per the germline V gene, CDR1 is MDHEN and CDR2 is SYDVKM. The CDR3 extends over 11 amino acids. Trimming took 8 bases from V and 8 from J, leaving 9 bases between them. In DNA form, the CDR3 reads TGTGCCAGCGCGGATGGGGAAAAACTGTTTTTT. It specifies CASADGEKLFF.